This TCR beta chain stems from a study of cytomegalovirus exposure and HLA in healthy donors (dated by TCRdb to about 2017). Regarding the study in general: An earlier analysis of approximately 600 of the donors reported about 250 Gb of sequence data and 100 million to 130 million unique TCR beta sequences from about 179 million T cells. The T cell repertoires of 666 subjects were profiled by immunosequencing and related to cytomegalovirus serostatus. Several DR-DQ haplotypes were treated as single units for association and clustering because of strong linkage in the cohort. Every repertoire in the discovery cohort had been generated on one and the same sequencing platform. Donor age, sex, ethnicity and CMV serostatus were compiled alongside the repertoire data. The study aimed to test whether signatures of past pathogen exposure could be identified by cataloging public T cell receptors. In an earlier analysis of around 540 of the donors, high-throughput TCR beta sequencing was used to judge whether each TCR beta V gene segment behaved as functional or pseudogenic. An early release that covered approximately 600 HLA-typed donors contained approximately 290 gigabases of sequencing data and tens of millions of unique TCR sequences. Across about 370 genotyped donors of the cohort, an average of approximately 240,000 unique TCR beta nucleotide sequences per donor were sequenced, and roughly 17% of those sequences were non-productive. A later genetic analysis took genome-wide SNP genotypes for about 60% of the roughly 670 donors and used that subset as a discovery cohort. A later analysis re-examined previously published TCR beta repertoires from over 500 donors and added high-resolution HLA genotyping to investigate patterns of TCR occurrence. Rather than using new phenotypic data, the later analysis identified candidate immune exposures from TCR beta sequences and from how often those sequences occurred across donors. To predict cytomegalovirus infection status, the study combined high-throughput TCR immunosequencing, statistical association of individual TCRs with disease status, and machine learning. A separate validation cohort of approximately 120 different subjects was used in addition to the roughly 700-subject first cohort. HLA typing included class I and class II loci at four-digit resolution. The genetic ancestry cluster associated with self-reported Caucasian donors included roughly four fifths of the roughly 380 genotyped donors. The number of donors typed differed by locus, with about 629-640 for A, B, C, DRB1 and DQB1, more than 500 for DQA1, approximately 580 for DPA1, and 450 to 480 for DPB1. The paper's findings and limits, for the study overall: When HLA alleles, especially DR and DQ, strongly co-occurred, TCR associations were difficult to assign to individual alleles. Specific HLA alleles were associated with over 15,000 TCR beta sequences at a false discovery rate of 0.05 in a later analysis. A later analysis found that most CMV-associated TCR beta chains appeared HLA-restricted, with HLA associations seemingly driven largely by CMV exposure. The sequencing pipeline was judged likely to have produced a cluster of highly shared sequence variants as a technical artifact. A later analysis reported that several top co-occurrence clusters appeared linked to parvovirus B19, influenza, CMV and Epstein-Barr virus. A later genetic analysis reported fewer N-insertions in productive TCRs among donors in an Asian-associated ancestry cluster than the roughly 620-donor mean. An earlier analysis of around 540 of the donors showed that most TCR beta V segments appeared in productive rearrangements either about 87% or about 30% of the time, which broadly matched IMGT annotations. The 87-base-pair reads could not distinguish some IMGT-functional V segments, including TRBV6-2 and TRBV6-3, so those segments were excluded. Correlated functional status among segregating V segments might be attributable to linkage disequilibrium, but an unknown experimental factor could not be ruled out. A further reported finding was that TCR beta sequences accurately predicted the HLA-A and HLA-B alleles for most subjects in the first cohort. In a later analysis, HLA-associated TCR beta chains showed more clonal expansion and lower generation probabilities than non-associated chains that were equally common. Presence/absence analyses assumed roughly uniform sequencing depth across donors, an assumption that may not hold. In the study, roughly 160 TCR beta chains were listed as associated with cytomegalovirus. Because HLA typing was missing for some donors at each locus, association tests included only the typed subset. The only immune exposure information available for the cohort was CMV serostatus. The authors suggested that the approach could potentially be generalized to other disease states and immunological phenotypes. While some public TCRs were present in many individuals, most TCR sequences turned up only very rarely across donors. According to a later analysis, TCR association rates differed among HLA loci, with DRB1 alleles showing the most associated TCRs and HLA-C alleles showing the fewest. In vitro tests confirmed that a few of the cytomegalovirus-associated TCR beta chains recognize cytomegalovirus antigens. The cohort was sequenced for TCR beta chains only, and without alpha or paired-chain data the features that could be detected were limited. The classifier was reported to diagnose cytomegalovirus status with high specificity and sensitivity in both the original and validation cohorts. Because counts were too low, seventeen rarely observed V segments, including chromosome 9 orphons, were left out of the earlier analysis of roughly 600 of the donors. A later genetic analysis associated a missense DCLRE1C variant with V-gene and J-gene trimming of TCR beta chains, and an independent cohort replicated the association.

Comment on this clone: There is no known antigen for this receptor. Per-base quality was not reported, and no clone a single base away is much larger than it.

The CDR3 sequence holds 12 residues, the cysteine and phenylalanine included. Only the CDR3 part of the read is kept: 36 bases, read in frame from the first base. CDR1 PRHDT and CDR2 FYEKMQ are derived from the germline V gene (reference sequence). V is shortened by 6 bases, J by 10 bases, and the region joining them spans 13 bases. Library construction relied on the immunoSEQ multiplex PCR assay. For the multiplex PCR, a mixture combining 60 forward primers for TCR Vbeta segments and 13 reverse primers for TCR Jbeta segments was used. A multiplex PCR assay on genomic DNA amplified the CDR3 region of rearranged TCR beta genes. On the Illumina HiSeq System, the amplified TCR beta libraries were sequenced as 87-base-pair reads. Processing in the source paper ran as follows. A later analysis counted 75 million to 100 million unique TCR beta chains across the 666 repertoires, and roughly 11 million of these chains were shared by at least two donors. To remove PCR and sequencing errors, raw reads were error-corrected and collapsed into unique sequences using a nearest-neighbor algorithm that merged closely related sequences. CDR3 sequences were aligned to IMGT reference sequences to assign V, D and J gene segments. Each retained sequence needed at least a six-nucleotide match to both a V gene segment and a J gene segment. A rearrangement counted as productive if the CDR3 had no stop codons and remained in frame with V and J, and every other rearrangement counted as non-productive. CDR3 was defined according to IMGT convention as the region running from the second conserved V-encoded cysteine to the conserved J-encoded phenylalanine. In an earlier analysis of around 600 of the donors, sequences lacking an unambiguous match to a single V gene segment were excluded. An earlier analysis of 500 to 600 of the donors classified V segments as functional when productive rearrangements were above 56.7% and as segregating when the standard deviation between donors was above 5%. A statistical classification framework was built for diagnosing cytomegalovirus status from the catalog of TCR beta chain sequences. A later analysis assigned V and J genes by comparing TCR nucleotide sequences with IMGT/GENE-DB human TR gene sequences. The TCRdist pipeline was used in a later analysis to assign CDR3 sequences and most-parsimonious VDJ recombination scenarios. In a later analysis, each TCR beta chain was defined by its CDR3 amino acid sequence together with its V-gene family, and reads lacking a unique V-gene family were excluded. A later analysis removed 500 to 650 highly shared, low-generation-probability nucleotide sequences to deal with suspected cross-contamination and a sequencing artifact. A later analysis calculated a clonal expansion index for each public chain from normalized within-repertoire ranks of inferred template counts. Generation probabilities in a later analysis came from a VDJ recombination model fitted to out-of-frame rearrangements, and those results were checked against IGoR. In a later analysis, TCR-TCR, TCR-HLA and TCR-CMV co-occurrence was scored with hypergeometric tests, and a repertoire-size bias correction was applied to TCR pairs. To estimate false discovery rates, a later analysis permuted the HLA or CMV assignments 20 times. A later analysis grouped co-occurring TCRs with DBSCAN, adding TCRdist sequence similarity when clustering within HLA-allele-positive subsets. Co-occurrence clustering excluded repertoires with fewer than 30,000 or more than 120,000 public chains, plus five with anomalous nucleotide sharing. Drawn from immuneACCESS, this table holds only the in-frame rearrangements with V and J called that TCRdb kept. Clones are partly lost; checked studies trace under half to an unresolved V gene and leave the rest unexplained. That table furnishes V, J and clone size, whereas the DNA furnished D and trimming. The sample yields 100,000 or so clones; less than 75% were counted once. In total, the top ten clones hold approximately 11% of the sample.

In total, roughly 710 healthy bone marrow donors made up the cohort. At the time of sampling, all cohort members were nominally healthy, though unrecorded immune exposures were likely present. The donor was CMV seropositive and was included in the group of some 290 seropositive cohort members. A peripheral blood sample was collected from each donor, and TCR beta sequencing was performed on peripheral blood mononuclear cells. The Qiagen DNeasy Blood Extraction Kit was used to extract genomic DNA from the blood cell samples. The rearranged segments are TRBV13 and TRBJ2-1; TRBD2 might be the D gene, on 7 matching bases. Material: PBMCs. The TCR comes from a man aged 40-49 years in good health and CMV-seropositive. CDR3 loop: CASSRGGREQFF. The nucleotides are TGTGCCAGCAGTAGGGGGGGGCGAGAGCAGTTCTTC. Where the CDR3 stops, the reference TRBV13 and TRBJ2-1 genes take over; the full variable domain is AAGVIQSPRHLIKEKRETATLKCYPIPRHDTVYWYQQGPGQDPQFLISFYEKMQSDKGSIPDRFSAQQFSDYHSELNMSSLELGDSALYFCASSRGGREQFFGPGTRLTVL.